One sample yielded the 31 T cell receptor beta chains listed below, sequenced in a study of cytomegalovirus exposure and HLA in healthy donors. PCR employed 60 Vbeta and 13 Jbeta primers. The table came from immunoSEQ multiplex PCR; TCRdb's copy has only in-frame clones and leaves some out. The table records 150,000 to 200,000 clones, roughly 78% of them present only once. What was sequenced was PBMCs. Receptors originate from a man aged 40-49 years in good health and CMV-seropositive.

The rearrangement uses TRBV7-6 and TRBJ2-7; D is unresolved. Germline values: CDR1 SGHVS, CDR2 FNYEAQ. V was clipped by 5 bases and J by 4 bases, with 18 bases between them. This CDR3 is built from 15 residues. The CDR3 spells CASSQTSTDPYEQYF. CDR3 DNA sequence: TGTGCCAGCAGCCAAACCTCTACAGATCCATACGAGCAGTACTTC.

The chain joins TRBV7-9 to TRBJ1-3; D may be TRBD1 (5 bases). V lost 2 bases, J lost 14 bases, and 16 bases lay in between. The CDR3 runs 13 residues. Germline V gene sequence: CDR1 SEHNR, CDR2 FQNEAQ (reference sequence). In DNA form, the CDR3 reads TGTGCCAGCAGCTTATATAGGGGAAGCGTACTATATTTT. Translation: CASSLYRGSVLYF. Looking up the rest from reference TRBV7-9 and TRBJ1-3 gives the full variable domain: DTGVSQNPRHKITKRGQNVTFRCDPISEHNRLYWYRQTLGQGPEFLTYFQNEAQLEKSRLLSDRFSAERPKGSFSTLEIQRTEQGDSAMYLCASSLYRGSVLYFGEGSWLTVV.

The chain carries TRBV9 and TRBJ2-7; 7 bases agree with TRBD2. The CDR3 has 13 amino acids. In germline, CDR1 is SGDLS, CDR2 YYNGEE. Trimming took 3 bases from V and 5 from J; bases not matched to a gene: 5. The CDR3 loop reads CASSAGGRDEQYF. The CDR3, as DNA: TGTGCCAGCAGCGCCGGGGGGAGGGACGAGCAGTACTTC.

This clone was seen more than once but under ten times. The genes are TRBV7-8 and TRBJ2-7; D might be TRBD2 (5 bases). The germline gives CDR1 SGHVS, CDR2 FQNEAQ. V was pared by 6 bases and J by 2 bases, with 17 bases between. This CDR3 has 15 residues. The CDR3 DNA sequence: TGTGCCAGCAGTCGTGGACTTACTGCGACCTACGAGCAGTACTTC. It is translated as CASSRGLTATYEQYF.

CDR3 region: CSVALTGYGYTF. The CDR3 region has the DNA TGCAGCGTCGCTCTTACAGGCTATGGCTACACCTTC. This chain connects TRBV29-1 to TRBJ1-2, with D perhaps TRBD1 (5 bases). CDR3 length equals 12 residues. Germline lookup yields CDR1 SQVTM and CDR2 ANQGSEA. V lost 6 bases and J lost 4, with 12 bases in between.

This chain links TRBV30 with TRBJ1-6, with a possible D match to TRBD1 (5 bases). V was cut by 4 bases and J by 7 bases, with 11 bases left in between. This CDR3 is 13 amino acids long. Looked up from germline, CDR1 is GTSNPN and CDR2 is SVGIG (reference sequence). The CDR3 nucleotides are TGTGCCTGGACGGGCGGGACCAATTCACCCCTCCACTTT. Protein product: CAWTGGTNSPLHF.

This clone appeared once. This chain uses TRBV5-4 with TRBJ1-1; D ambiguous. Germline CDR1 reads SGHNT; CDR2 reads YYREEE (reference sequence). Between the trimmed V and J ends, which lost 7 bases and 6 bases, there was a span of 10 bases. The CDR3 runs 11 residues. CDR3 sequence reads: CASVLGAEAFF. As DNA, the CDR3 is TGTGCCAGCGTGCTGGGCGCTGAAGCTTTCTTT.

The chain uses TRBV6-5 and TRBJ2-1, with 9 bases aligning to TRBD1. The CDR3 is 14 amino acids. The germline V gene has CDR1 MNHEY and CDR2 SVGAGI. V lost 9 bases and J lost 9; bases outside the gene matches: 12. CDR3 sequence reads: CASTSGTGRTEQFF. CDR3 nucleotide sequence: TGTGCCAGTACAAGCGGGACAGGGCGTACTGAGCAGTTCTTC.

The chain combines TRBV5-4 with TRBJ2-7; 8 nucleotides align to TRBD1. Germline lookup yields CDR1 SGHNT and CDR2 YYREEE (reference sequence). There are 16 residues in the CDR3. Losses at the gene ends were 3 bases for V and 7 bases for J; bases not matched to a gene: 15. The CDR3 DNA reads TGTGCCAGCAGCTCGGGCGACAGGGGTGCAGGCGGAGAGCAGTACTTC. Protein sequence: CASSSGDRGAGGEQYF.

The V and J genes are TRBV5-1 and TRBJ1-5, with D tentatively TRBD1 (5 bases). Per germline, CDR1 SGHRS and CDR2 YFSETQ. CDR3 length: 15 residues. The V end lost 0 bases, the J end lost 3 bases, and 10 bases lay between the germline ends. Written as DNA, the CDR3 is TGCGCCAGCAGCTTGGAGGGGACTTACAATCAGCCCCAGCATTTT. It codes for CASSLEGTYNQPQHF.

This chain joins TRBV4-3 and TRBJ1-5; perhaps TRBD1 as D (6 bases). V lost 1 base, J lost 3 bases, and 10 bases lay in between. Germline loops: CDR1 LGHNA, CDR2 YSLEER. The CDR3 length is 15 residues. CDR3: CASSQVTGSNQPQHF. CDR3 nucleotides: TGCGCCAGCAGCCAAGTGACAGGCTCCAATCAGCCCCAGCATTTT.

A note on this clone: The sample has other DNA sequences that encode this CDR3 too. CDR3 DNA sequence: TGTGCCAGCAGCTTAGGTCATGGGGGGGCGCGCCCATGGGGCTACACCTTC. Translation gives CASSLGHGGARPWGYTF. This chain connects TRBV7-9 to TRBJ1-2; D is perhaps TRBD1 (6 bases). The CDR3 is 17 residues long. CDR1 SEHNR and CDR2 FQNEAQ come from the germline V gene (reference sequence). V lost 1 base and J lost 8, with 23 bases in between.

This rearrangement joins TRBV7-2 to TRBJ2-3; TRBD2 matches at 12 bases. The trim removed 4 bases at V and 6 bases at J, leaving 8 bases unmatched. Germline CDR1 is SGHTA and CDR2 is FQGNSA. The CDR3 has 16 amino acids. CDR3 region: CASSSTSGGARDTQYF. CDR3 nucleotide sequence: TGTGCCAGCAGCTCGACTAGCGGGGGAGCAAGGGATACGCAGTATTTT.

This clone was seen a few times. The V gene is TRBV4-1, the J gene TRBJ1-4; D perhaps matches TRBD1 (6 bases). This CDR3 is built from 15 residues. The germline gives CDR1 MGHRA, CDR2 YSYEKL. V was shortened by 1 base and J by 7 bases, with 13 bases between the two germline ends. CDR3 nucleotide sequence: TGCGCCAGCAGCCAAGTAGGGGGGGCGGGTGAAAAACTGTTTTTT. Amino acids: CASSQVGGAGEKLFF.

Notes on this clone: Within the sample, other DNA sequences also encode this same CDR3. The genes are TRBV5-1 and TRBJ2-3, with a weak D call TRBD1 (5 bases). The CDR3 is 14 amino acids. V lost 0 bases, J lost 0 bases, and 5 bases lay in between. From germline, CDR1 is SGHRS and CDR2 YFSETQ. CDR3 nucleotides: TGCGCCAGCAGCTTGGGGGGCAGCACAGATACGCAGTATTTT. Protein: CASSLGGSTDTQYF. Full variable domain (missing parts from reference TRBV5-1 and TRBJ2-3): KAGVTQTPRYLIKTRGQQVTLSCSPISGHRSVSWYQQTPGQGLQFLFEYFSETQRNKGNFPGRFSGRQFSNSRSEMNVSTLELGDSALYLCASSLGGSTDTQYFGPGTRLTVL.

This chain links TRBV19 with TRBJ2-1; 8 bases are shared with TRBD2. The CDR3 is 15 residues long. V gave up 3 bases and J gave up 7 bases; unmatched junction bases: 8. Germline assignment: CDR1 LNHDA and CDR2 SQIVND (reference sequence). The CDR3 here is CASSIRGGPRNEQFF. The CDR3 DNA is TGTGCCAGTAGTATCCGGGGGGGCCCGCGGAATGAGCAGTTCTTC. Full variable domain (missing parts from reference TRBV19 and TRBJ2-1): DGGITQSPKYLFRKEGQNVTLSCEQNLNHDAMYWYRQDPGQGLRLIYYSQIVNDFQKGDIAEGYSVSREKKESFPLTVTSAQKNPTAFYLCASSIRGGPRNEQFFGPGTRLTVL.

This chain uses TRBV11-2 with TRBJ2-1; 7 bases match TRBD2. The trim removed 0 bases at V and 3 bases at J, leaving 2 bases unmatched. The CDR3 is 15 amino acids. Germline V gives CDR1 SGHAT, CDR2 FQNNGV. CDR3 nucleotide sequence: TGTGCCAGCAGCTTAGATGGGGGGGGCTACAATGAGCAGTTCTTC. Translating gives CASSLDGGGYNEQFF. Supplemented by reference TRBV11-2 and TRBJ2-1, the full variable domain reads EAGVAQSPRYKIIEKRQSVAFWCNPISGHATLYWYQQILGQGPKLLIQFQNNGVVDDSQLPKDRFSAERLKGVDSTLKIQPAKLEDSAVYLCASSLDGGGYNEQFFGPGTRLTVL.

This clone has just a few counts. V is TRBV6-5 and J is TRBJ2-3, with 7 positions matching TRBD2. The junction had 4 bases not matched to a gene; V was cut back by 5 bases and J by 8 bases. Germline V gene data show CDR1 as MNHEY and CDR2 as SVGAGI. The CDR3 is 12 amino acids. In DNA, the CDR3 is TGTGCCAGCAGTCCTACGGGAGGTACGCAGTATTTT. Protein product: CASSPTGGTQYF.

Note on this clone: This sample includes further DNA sequences coding for the same CDR3. The chain combines TRBV5-1 with TRBJ2-5, with D tentatively TRBD2 (6 bases). The length of the CDR3 is 14 residues. CDR1 SGHRS and CDR2 YFSETQ come from the germline V gene. V was pared by 4 bases and J by 3 bases, with 13 bases between. CDR3 protein: CASSQLRGKETQYF. CDR3 in DNA: TGCGCCAGCAGCCAGCTGCGGGGAAAAGAGACCCAGTACTTC.

The V and J genes are TRBV7-9 and TRBJ2-1, with D maybe TRBD1 (6 bases). Germline values: CDR1 SEHNR, CDR2 FQNEAQ (reference sequence). This CDR3 has 15 residues. V gave up 4 bases and J gave up 8 bases, with 18 bases separating them. CDR3 protein: CASSSQTDSPHEQFF. As DNA, the CDR3 is TGTGCCAGCAGCTCACAAACGGACAGTCCCCATGAGCAGTTCTTC. Supplemented by reference TRBV7-9 and TRBJ2-1, the full variable domain reads DTGVSQNPRHKITKRGQNVTFRCDPISEHNRLYWYRQTLGQGPEFLTYFQNEAQLEKSRLLSDRFSAERPKGSFSTLEIQRTEQGDSAMYLCASSSQTDSPHEQFFGPGTRLTVL.

This sequence joins TRBV7-3 and TRBJ2-3; 13 bases line up with TRBD2. Germline V CDR1 and CDR2: SGHTA, FQGTGA. V shed 2 bases and J 8 bases; nucleotides not matched to a gene: 7. CDR3 length equals 16 residues. The CDR3 protein is CASSLELAGGESTQYF. CDR3 sequence (DNA): TGTGCCAGCAGCTTAGAACTAGCGGGGGGGGAAAGTACGCAGTATTTT.

The chain carries TRBV2 and TRBJ1-5; D possibly corresponds to TRBD1 (5 bases). The CDR3 has 13 amino acids. Germline-derived CDR1 and CDR2 are SNHLY and FYNNEI. Trimming took 7 bases from V and 4 from J, leaving 11 bases between them. The CDR3 protein is CASILGTNQPQHF. The CDR3 bases are TGTGCCAGCATCCTGGGGACTAATCAGCCCCAGCATTTT.

The chain employs TRBV7-8 and TRBJ1-6; TRBD1 might be the D (6 bases). Germline V gene data show CDR1 as SGHVS and CDR2 as FQNEAQ. The V and J ends lost 3 bases and 7 bases respectively, with 10 bases between them. The CDR3 is 14 amino acids. The CDR3 sequence: CASSFGTPNSPLHF. The CDR3 DNA reads TGTGCCAGCAGCTTCGGGACACCAAATTCACCCCTCCACTTT. Full variable domain (remainder filled in from reference TRBV7-8 and TRBJ1-6): GAGVSQSPRYKVAKRGQDVALRCDPISGHVSLFWYQQALGQGPEFLTYFQNEAQLDKSGLPSDRFFAERPEGSVSTLKIQRTQQEDSAVYLCASSFGTPNSPLHFGNGTRLTVT.

The gene calls are TRBV30 and TRBJ1-1; possibly TRBD1 for D (6 bases). The V gene lost 0 bases and the J gene lost 8 bases, with 19 bases spanning the gap. The length of the CDR3 is 15 residues. The germline V gene encodes CDR1 GTSNPN and CDR2 SVGIG (reference sequence). CDR3 sequence: CAWSVRGRGRREAFF. DNA of the CDR3: TGTGCCTGGAGTGTACGGGGGCGGGGGCGCAGGGAAGCTTTCTTT.

This clone was counted a single time. The rearrangement links TRBV2 to TRBJ1-5; TRBD1 agrees at 9 bases. J lost 0 bases, V lost 6 bases, and 12 bases had no gene match. The CDR3 extends over 18 amino acids. Per the germline V gene, CDR1 is SNHLY and CDR2 is FYNNEI. CDR3 in DNA: TGTGCCAGCAGCGTGAATCTCGGGACAGGGACTAGCAATCAGCCCCAGCATTTT. This sequence encodes CASSVNLGTGTSNQPQHF.

The chain joins TRBV14 to TRBJ2-7; perhaps TRBD1 as D (6 bases). V dropped 4 bases and J dropped 5 bases, with 15 bases sitting between them. The CDR3 is 14 residues long. The germline gives CDR1 SGHDN, CDR2 FVKESK. DNA for the CDR3: TGTGCCAGCAGCCGAATACGCACAGGGAACGAGCAGTACTTC. Translation gives CASSRIRTGNEQYF.

The chain has TRBV19 and TRBJ2-3, with 12 nucleotides matching TRBD2. With V trimmed by 5 bases and J by 5 bases, 14 bases remained unmatched. Germline V gene data show CDR1 as LNHDA and CDR2 as SQIVND (reference sequence). This CDR3 contains 18 residues. The CDR3 DNA reads as TGTGCCAGTAGTCGGATGGCTAGCGGGGGGGCCGTGGGAGATACGCAGTATTTT. Translating gives CASSRMASGGAVGDTQYF.

In this sample, this clone turned up once. The chain combines TRBV7-8 with TRBJ1-1; maybe TRBD1 (5 bases). CDR3 length: 15 residues. Per the germline V gene, CDR1 is SGHVS and CDR2 is FQNEAQ. V lost 5 bases, J lost 5 bases, and 18 bases lay in between. CDR3 bases: TGTGCCAGCAGCCCCGGGACGGGGGGGGTTACTGAAGCTTTCTTT. It is translated as CASSPGTGGVTEAFF.

The chain links TRBV6-1 to TRBJ1-5, with D possibly TRBD1 on 5 matching bases. Trimming removed 4 bases from V and 5 bases from J, with 9 bases in between. This CDR3 has 13 residues. Looked up from germline, CDR1 is MNHNS and CDR2 is SASEGT. The CDR3 bases are TGTGCCAGCAGTGTAGGGGTGGATCAGCCCCAGCATTTT. It yields the protein CASSVGVDQPQHF.

The chain is built from TRBV5-1 and TRBJ1-1; D is uncertain. The V gene's germline CDR1 is SGHRS and CDR2 YFSETQ. The V gene lost 5 bases and the J gene lost 1 base, with 12 bases spanning the gap. This CDR3 contains 14 residues. The CDR3 here is CASRGGPTNTEAFF. CDR3 nucleotides: TGCGCCAGCAGGGGAGGACCGACGAACACTGAAGCTTTCTTT.

V and J are TRBV9 and TRBJ2-5; 11 bases match TRBD1. The CDR3 sequence is 17 residues long. The junction had 12 bases not matched to a gene; V was cut back by 6 bases and J by 2 bases. Germline V CDR1 and CDR2: SGDLS, YYNGEE. The CDR3 DNA follows: TGTGCCAGCAACCCCGCCGGGGGACAGGGGGGGCAAGAGACCCAGTACTTC. Amino acids: CASNPAGGQGGQETQYF.